The T cell receptor beta chain under discussion was sequenced for a study of cytomegalovirus exposure and HLA in healthy donors. General study results and limits: The likely explanation for a cluster of highly shared sequence variants was sequencing artifact.

Germline CDR1 is SNHLY and CDR2 is FYNNEI. Germline trimming cut 8 bases from V and 1 base from J; bases unmatched to any gene: 0. This CDR3 comprises 15 residues. It was with 60 Vbeta and 13 Jbeta primers that the PCR ran. The table came from immunoSEQ multiplex PCR; TCRdb's copy has only in-frame clones and leaves some out. The profile shows roughly 120,000 clones, roughly two thirds of them singletons. Notes on this clone: Its specificity is unknown.

Sequencing was performed on PBMCs. V gene TRBV2 combines with J gene TRBJ2-1; 15 bases fit TRBD2. The origin of this receptor is a man aged 30 to 39 in good health and CMV-seropositive. CDR3 DNA: TGTGCCAGCGGACTAGCGGGAGGGTCCTACAATGAGCAGTTCTTC. As protein: CASGLAGGSYNEQFF. Full variable domain (rest looked up from reference TRBV2 and TRBJ2-1): EPEVTQTPSHQVTQMGQEVILRCVPISNHLYFYWYRQILGQKVEFLVSFYNNEISEKSEIFDDQFSVERPDGSNFTLKIRSTKLEDSAMYFCASGLAGGSYNEQFFGPGTRLTVL.